This TCR beta chain originates from a study of T cell repertoires in cytomegalovirus infection. Turning to the study itself: Recently identified HLA-C-restricted and well-studied HLA-B-restricted CMV epitopes were used. CMV infection and matching HLA type were both indicated by public TCR beta signatures.

J lost 3 bases, V lost 5 bases, and 7 bases had no gene match. Germline lookup yields CDR1 DFQATT and CDR2 SNEGSKA (reference sequence). This CDR3 comprises 14 residues. As to this clonotype: What it binds is not known.

Each CDR3 protein is one row after TCRdb ran MiXCR on the reads. The sample has about 310,000 distinct CDR3 sequences; around 25% are singletons. Specimen: cultured PBMCs, collected from culture after CMV antigen stimulation. This TCR was recovered from a human donor in good health (CMV status not recorded). Some clones in this sample may be carry-over from other donors' samples. The chain recombines TRBV20-1 with TRBJ2-1; 7 bases fit TRBD2. DNA of the CDR3: TGCAGTGCTGCCACTAGCGAACTCTACAATGAGCAGTTCTTC. It translates to CSAATSELYNEQFF.